This section outlines one T cell receptor (beta chain) sequence together with its context. The CDR3 runs to 12 residues. The germline V gene encodes CDR1 ENHRY and CDR2 SYGVKD. Trimming stripped 0 bases from V and 7 bases from J, with 6 bases between. This specimen comes from a study of blood T cell repertoires in COVID-19. Data came from immunoSEQ multiplex PCR; TCRdb stores just in-frame clones and leaves some out. The sample consists of about 250,000 clones, 65% to 85% of them appearing once. The sequence derives from a man in his forties with active or convalescent COVID-19. The chain couples TRBV10-3 to TRBJ1-1; D ambiguous. The sequenced sample was peripheral blood. CDR3 residues: CAISESISEAFF. The CDR3 nucleotides read TGTGCCATCAGTGAGTCGATTAGTGAAGCTTTCTTT.